Listed below are T cell receptor beta chains from one sample, sequenced in a study of T-cell reconstitution after alpha-beta-depleted transplantation in children. Via MiXCR, TCRdb re-called the PCR reads, giving one row per CDR3 protein. The sample has around 700,000 distinct CDR3 sequences; about 12% are singletons. The material sequenced was PBMCs, taken before TCRalphabeta/CD19-depleted stem cell transplant. These receptors were taken from a girl aged 2 to 10 with congenital amegakaryocytic thrombocytopenia, due to receive a stem cell transplant. The CDR3 runs from the conserved cysteine through the conserved F or W. Each record gives: clone size, D gene, J gene, V gene, CDR3 DNA, CDR3 protein. A D gene is named only where the DNA matches it firmly. Clone size, where shown, is once, few, many, or a class for clones that have expanded.

few - TRBJ2-3 TRBV15 TGTGCCACCAGCAGACTTCCTACAGGGTGGGGAAGCACAGATACGCAGTATTTT CATSRLPTGWGSTDTQYF
few - TRBJ2-2 TRBV20-1 TGCTGTGCTAGAGACGGACGTGTCGGGAGCAACACCGGGGAGCTGTTTTTT CCARDGRVGSNTGELFF
many - TRBJ2-2 TRBV20-1 TGCAGTGCTAAGACGACGGGCGGGGAGCTGTTTTTT CSAKTTGGELFF
- - TRBJ2-3 TRBV7-9 TGTGCCAGCAGCTTACTGTCAGGGTTT CASSLLSGF
many TRBD2 TRBJ2-1 TRBV5-1 TGCGCCAGCAGCTTGGTTTTACGGGCGGGAGACTACTCCTACAATGAGCAGTTCTTC CASSLVLRAGDYSYNEQFF
many - TRBJ2-1 TRBV4-1 TGCGCCAGCAGCCAGAGTAATCCGGACTACAACAATGAGCAGTTCTTC CASSQSNPDYNNEQFF
many TRBD2 TRBJ2-3 TRBV6-4 TGTGCCAGCGGTTCCCCAAAAATGGCGGGAGCGATTCCAGGTAGAGATACGCAGTATTTT CASGSPKMAGAIPGRDTQYF
few - TRBJ2-1 TRBV5-1 TGCGCCAGCAGGGCGGGGTCCGACAATGAGCAGTTCTTC CASRAGSDNEQFF
- - TRBJ2-1 TRBV20-1 TGCAGTGCTAGAGATTTTGGGGCGGGGGCCTCCTACAATGAGCAGTTCTTC CSARDFGAGASYNEQFF
many TRBD1 TRBJ2-7 TRBV15 TGTGCCACCAGCAGGGGCGAGACAGGGTTTTTCTACGAGCAGTACTTC CATSRGETGFFYEQYF
many - TRBJ1-5 TRBV4-1 TGCGCCAGCAGCCAAGAGGTAGGGTCAAGACTAGAGCCCCAGCATTTT CASSQEVGSRLEPQHF
many - TRBJ2-3 TRBV7-9 TGTGCCAGCAGCTTAGAGGTGGGCACAGATACGCAGTATTTT CASSLEVGTDTQYF
- - TRBJ2-7 TRBV14 TGTGCCAGCAGTCATCCTACGAGGGGAGAGCGAAATGAGCAGTACTTC CASSHPTRGERNEQYF
few - TRBJ2-1 TRBV10-1 TGCGCCAGCAGTGAGGACAATGAGCAGTTCTTC CASSEDNEQFF
once - TRBJ2-6 TRBV3-1 TGTGCCAGCAACAACGAGGGCTCTGGGGCCAACGTCCTGACTTTC CASNNEGSGANVLTF
- TRBD1 TRBJ2-7 TRBV5-1 TGCGCCAGCAGCTTGGGGACAGGGGGCTCCTACGAGCAGTCCTTC CASSLGTGGSYEQSF
many - TRBJ2-1 TRBV7-2 TGTGCCAGCAGCTTAGACCAGGGACTTGAGCAGTTCTTC CASSLDQGLEQFF
many - TRBJ1-2 TRBV7-8 TGTGCCAGCAGCTTAGAGGGGAGGGTGGGAGGCTACACCTTC CASSLEGRVGGYTF
few TRBD2 TRBJ2-1 TRBV10-3 TGTGCCATCACCCGACTAGCGGGAGGGGCGGGTGAGCAGTTCTTC CAITRLAGGAGEQFF
- - TRBJ2-7 TRBV27 TGTGCCAGCAAACCCGCTAGGCGGGACTACGAGCAGTACTTC CASKPARRDYEQYF
few TRBD2 TRBJ2-1 TRBV5-1 TGCGCCAGCAGCTCCGGGGGAGCGGGAGGTATCGATGAGCAGTTCTTC CASSSGGAGGIDEQFF
many TRBD2 TRBJ2-1 TRBV7-2 TGTGCCAGCAGCTTAGGGACTAGTTATGAGCAGTTCTTC CASSLGTSYEQFF
many - TRBJ1-6 TRBV20-1 TGCAGTGCTTCTCCGCGGGGGGATTCACCCCTCCACTTT CSASPRGDSPLHF
- - TRBJ2-5 TRBV5-1 TGCGCCAGCAGCTTCTGGCCTGATCTCGTCGGAGAGACCCAGTACTTC CASSFWPDLVGETQYF
- - TRBJ1-6 TRBV20-1 TGCAGTGCTAGGCGGAAATATAATTCACCCCTCCACTTT CSARRKYNSPLHF
few - TRBJ1-6 TRBV18 TGTGCCAGCTCACCGGAAAGAACAGGGAGGTCCTATAATTCACCCCTCCACTTT CASSPERTGRSYNSPLHF
many TRBD1 TRBJ1-4 TRBV29-1 TGCAGCGTAGGACAGGGCGGAAGTGAAAAACTGTTTTTT CSVGQGGSEKLFF
few TRBD1 TRBJ1-1 TRBV7-2 TGTGCCAGCAGCTGGACCCGGGACAGTGAAGCTTTCTTT CASSWTRDSEAFF
- - TRBJ1-4 TRBV7-9 TGTGCCAGCAGCTCGATCGTATATCGAGGGGAAAAACTGTTTTTT CASSSIVYRGEKLFF
few - TRBJ1-1 TRBV20-1 TGCAGTGCCAAAGAAGTCCAGGGGTTCTTT CSAKEVQGFF
many TRBD1 TRBJ1-2 TRBV29-1 TGCAGCGTTGCCCTCCCGGGACAGGGGGCGAATGGCTACACCTTC CSVALPGQGANGYTF
few - TRBJ2-2 TRBV7-9 TGTGCCAGCACCCCGCACTTAGCCGGGGAGCTGTTTTTT CASTPHLAGELFF
few TRBD2 TRBJ2-1 TRBV6-2/TRBV6-3 TGTGCCAGCAGTTTCCTAGCGGGACAGTTCTTC CASSFLAGQFF
- TRBD2 TRBJ2-3 TRBV10-3 TGTGCCATCAGTGAGTTTCGAGCGGGGAGAACTAGTACGCAGTATTTT CAISEFRAGRTSTQYF
many TRBD2 TRBJ2-1 TRBV7-8 TGTGCCAGCAGCTTATTTCGAGGCGGGAGTTTTTACAATGAGCAGTTCTTC CASSLFRGGSFYNEQFF
many - TRBJ2-2 TRBV5-1 TGCGCCAGCAGCCCCCCCATCGCAGGGAGCACCGGGGAGCTGTTTTTT CASSPPIAGSTGELFF
many TRBD1 TRBJ2-7 TRBV5-1 TGCGCCAGCAGCTACAGAGGGGGCGAAGCCTACGAGCAGTACTTC CASSYRGGEAYEQYF
few TRBD2 TRBJ2-1 TRBV20-1 TGCAGTGCTGGAACCGGGACTAGGACTAGCGGGAGTAGTTCCTACAATGAGCAGTTCTTC CSAGTGTRTSGSSSYNEQFF
few TRBD1 TRBJ2-7 TRBV20-1 TGCAGTGCTAGAGGCAAGACAGGGTTCGGGGCCTCCTACGAGCAGTACTTC CSARGKTGFGASYEQYF
- - TRBJ2-3 TRBV3-1 TGTGCCAGCAGCCAGTTCCAGGGAATGAAGACAGATACGCAGTATTTT CASSQFQGMKTDTQYF
many - TRBJ2-1 TRBV20-1 TGCAGTGCTAGTTTCGGGAACAATGAGCAGTTCTTC CSASFGNNEQFF
many - TRBJ2-5 TRBV7-2 TGTGCCAGCAGCTTAGGGAGGGGAGAGACCCAGTACTTC CASSLGRGETQYF
- TRBD1 TRBJ2-2 TRBV5-1 TGCGCCAGCAGCCTAGTCCCGGGACAGGGATGGACACCCAACACCGGGGAGCTGTTTTTT CASSLVPGQGWTPNTGELFF
many - TRBJ2-3 TRBV4-2 TGTGCCAGCAGCCAAGCTGATAGTGTTGGACTTGCTATTGCAGATACGCAGTATTTT CASSQADSVGLAIADTQYF
many - TRBJ1-3 TRBV7-8 TGTGCCAGCGGCCCCACTCTCGGAAACACCATATATTTT CASGPTLGNTIYF
few - TRBJ1-3 TRBV19 TGTGCCAGTAGTATCCCAGGGTCCGGAAACACCATATATTTT CASSIPGSGNTIYF
- - TRBJ2-7 TRBV20-1 TGCAGTGCGGCCCGGGACAACTACGAGCAGTACTTC CSAARDNYEQYF
many TRBD2 TRBJ2-7 TRBV20-1 TGCAGTGCTAGACTGCTAGCGGGGTCCTACGAGCAGTACTTC CSARLLAGSYEQYF
- TRBD1 TRBJ1-1 TRBV20-1 TGCAGTGCTGGTAGGGGGCGCGGAACTGAAGCTTTCTTT CSAGRGRGTEAFF
few - TRBJ2-4 TRBV5-1 TGCGCCAGCAGCTTTACTTCCCTCGAACTAGCCAAAAACATTCAGTACTTC CASSFTSLELAKNIQYF